There are a few counts of the clone carrying this T cell receptor (beta chain). Germline V gene sequence: CDR1 MGHRA, CDR2 YSYEKL. The V segment lost 3 bases and the J segment 4 bases; nucleotides outside the gene matches: 5. CDR3 length equals 15 residues. The data were taken from a study of Graves' ophthalmopathy and Graves' hyperthyroidism. Amplified TCR beta CDR3 regions were obtained using RNA transcripts as template. HTBI-primed first-round RT-PCR preceded second-round multiplex PCR. One entry per CDR3 protein results from TCRdb running MiXCR on the multiplex PCR reads. The profile covers 350,000 to 400,000 distinct CDR3 sequences, with 15% appearing a single time and approximately 7% taken by the ten largest.

This TCR was sampled from a young woman with stable Graves' hyperthyroidism. The sample consisted of peripheral blood. The J gene is TRBJ1-5, the V gene TRBV4-1; TRBD1 matches at 8 bases. CDR3 in DNA: TGCGCCAGCAGCCAGTCCCAGGGGGCAAATCAGCCCCAGCATTTT. The encoded protein is CASSQSQGANQPQHF.